The sequence of this T cell receptor (beta chain) was determined in a study of T cell clusters in autoimmune cytopenias. TRB amplification used approximately 250 ng of peripheral blood genomic DNA. One tube held mixed TRB-A and TRB-B primer pools for touch-down PCR. TCRdb reprocessed the multiplex PCR reads and keeps a single row for each CDR3 protein, giving no DNA. The sample includes about 5,500 distinct CDR3 sequences. Germline CDR1 SQVTM, CDR2 ANQGSEA. The length of the CDR3 is 12 residues. This clonotype is labeled medium-sized (0.01 to 0.1%) based on frequency. In addition, the sample was reused for a study of T cell repertoires in aging, cancer and after chemotherapy.

This clonotype was sampled from a human donor in good health. This chain connects TRBV29-1 to TRBJ1-5; TCRdb calls TRBD1, which cannot be checked without DNA. Source material: peripheral blood. The CDR3 here is CSVGQGNQPQHF.